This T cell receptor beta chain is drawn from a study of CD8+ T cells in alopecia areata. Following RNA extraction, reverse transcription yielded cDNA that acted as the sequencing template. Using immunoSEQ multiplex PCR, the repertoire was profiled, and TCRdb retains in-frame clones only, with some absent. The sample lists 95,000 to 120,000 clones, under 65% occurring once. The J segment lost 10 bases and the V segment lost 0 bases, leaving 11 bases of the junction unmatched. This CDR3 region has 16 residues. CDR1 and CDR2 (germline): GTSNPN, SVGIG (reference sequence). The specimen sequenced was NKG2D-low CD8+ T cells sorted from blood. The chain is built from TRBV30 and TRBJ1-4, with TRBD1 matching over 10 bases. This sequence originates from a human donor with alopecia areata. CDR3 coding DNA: TGTGCCTGGAGTGTCCCCTTAGGACAGGGGGAAGGAAAACTGTTTTTT. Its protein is CAWSVPLGQGEGKLFF.